The 19 T cell receptor beta chains listed next were all sequenced from one sample in a study of T cells after posttransplantation cyclophosphamide. Busulfan-fludarabine conditioning, marrow transplant, and cyclophosphamide on days +3 and +4 were administered. Here immunoSEQ multiplex PCR was the method, and the copy in TCRdb shows in-frame clones only, minus some. Reported are 23,000 or so clones, none seen only once; the ten largest carry 1.5% to 2%. Sequenced material: PBMCs, taken after allogeneic stem cell transplant with posttransplant cyclophosphamide. The receptors shown here come from a young adult male patient who received an allogeneic stem cell transplant from a related donor, was CMV-positive, and had no GVHD. Some T cells may be provided by the graft donor.

Many counts were recorded for this clone. This chain uses TRBV30 with TRBJ2-3; possibly TRBD1 for D (5 bases). Trimming took 0 bases from V and 1 from J, leaving 5 bases between them. The germline V gene encodes CDR1 GTSNPN and CDR2 SVGIG (reference sequence). This CDR3 has 13 amino acids. The CDR3 loop reads CAWSVGGTDTQYF. The CDR3 DNA reads TGTGCCTGGAGTGTAGGGGGCACAGATACGCAGTATTTT.

This clone has at least ten counts. This chain connects TRBV13 to TRBJ2-5, with D possibly TRBD2 on 6 matching bases. The germline V gene has CDR1 PRHDT and CDR2 FYEKMQ (reference sequence). V was clipped by 4 bases and J by 1 base, with 7 bases between them. The CDR3 is made up of 13 amino acids. In DNA, the CDR3 is TGTGCCAGCAGCTCCGGGAGCCAAGAGACCCAGTACTTC. Protein product: CASSSGSQETQYF. Full variable domain (rest looked up from reference TRBV13 and TRBJ2-5): AAGVIQSPRHLIKEKRETATLKCYPIPRHDTVYWYQQGPGQDPQFLISFYEKMQSDKGSIPDRFSAQQFSDYHSELNMSSLELGDSALYFCASSSGSQETQYFGPGTRLLVL.

This clone was counted ten times or more. The chain employs TRBV7-2 and TRBJ2-3, with 10 bases identical to TRBD2. Germline V gene sequence: CDR1 SGHTA, CDR2 FQGNSA. The CDR3 is 16 residues long. V shed 1 base, J shed 7 bases, and the junction held 8 bases outside the gene matches. The CDR3 sequence: CASSLGSGGVVNTQYF. Written as DNA, the CDR3 is TGTGCCAGCAGCTTAGGGAGCGGGGGGGTCGTAAATACGCAGTATTTT.

This clone was observed many times. One end of the junction is discordant with germline, which a read error may explain. The chain uses TRBV7-9 and TRBJ1-5; D unclear. The CDR3 contains 14 residues. From germline, CDR1 is SEHNR and CDR2 FQNEAQ (reference sequence). The CDR3 nucleotides are TGTGCCAGCAGCTTAGGAGGGTTACGGCAGCCCCAGCGTTTT. It translates to CASSLGGLRQPQRF.

The sample holds many counts of this clone. This sequence joins TRBV30 and TRBJ2-7; D not certain. Deletions cut 0 bases from V and 0 bases from J, with 3 bases between. CDR1 and CDR2 from the germline V gene are GTSNPN and SVGIG (reference sequence). This CDR3 contains 12 residues. The CDR3 loop is CAWSVNSYEQYF. The DNA of the CDR3 is TGTGCCTGGAGTGTTAACTCCTACGAGCAGTACTTC. Full variable domain (remainder filled in from reference TRBV30 and TRBJ2-7): SQTIHQWPATLVQPVGSPLSLECTVEGTSNPNLYWYRQAAGRGLQLLFYSVGIGQISSEVPQNLSASRPQDRQFILSSKKLLLSDSGFYLCAWSVNSYEQYFGPGTRLTVT.

Ten or more counts support this clone. This chain connects TRBV2 to TRBJ2-7, with TRBD1 identical over 8 bases. Germline CDR1 is SNHLY and CDR2 is FYNNEI. V was clipped by 7 bases and J by 6 bases; unmatched bases: 11. This CDR3 is 14 amino acids long. CDR3 sequence (DNA): TGTGCCAGCACCCAAGGACAGGGTCGAGGCGAGCAGTACTTC. Its protein is CASTQGQGRGEQYF.

This clone was seen at least ten times. CDR3 coding DNA: TGTGCCAGCAGCTCTGGGGGCGGAGAAAAACTGTTTTTT. Translated, it gives CASSSGGGEKLFF. The chain uses TRBV5-6 and TRBJ1-4; D is perhaps TRBD1 (6 bases). Deletions cut 3 bases from V and 8 bases from J, with 11 bases between. Germline V gene lookup returns CDR1 SGHDT and CDR2 YYEEEE. The CDR3 extends over 13 amino acids.

Ten or more counts support this clone. The V gene is TRBV6-5, the J gene TRBJ1-2, with unresolved D. V lost 0 bases to trimming and J lost 4 bases, with 15 bases between them. The CDR3 covers 16 residues. Looked up from germline, CDR1 is MNHEY and CDR2 is SVGAGI. The CDR3 reads CASSYSIWARGYGYTF. CDR3 DNA: TGTGCCAGCAGTTACTCGATCTGGGCTCGTGGCTATGGCTACACCTTC.

This clone was observed at least ten times. The chain has TRBV7-6 and TRBJ2-2; unclear D gene. The CDR3 has 16 residues. V shed 0 bases and J shed 7 bases, with 15 bases lying between them. The germline CDR1 and CDR2 sequences are SGHVS and FNYEAQ. For the CDR3, the DNA is TGTGCCAGCAGCTTAGCTCTACCCACTATGGGCGGGGAGCTGTTTTTT. Translating it yields CASSLALPTMGGELFF.

This clone showed up many times. This chain joins TRBV27 and TRBJ2-3, with D possibly matching TRBD2 (5 bases). The CDR3 has 13 residues. Trimming removed 2 bases at V and 6 bases at J, with 9 bases between. The germline gives CDR1 MNHEY, CDR2 SMNVEV (reference sequence). CDR3 coding DNA: TGTGCCAGCAGTTTAGTCTGGGAGGATACGCAGTATTTT. Its translation: CASSLVWEDTQYF.

This clone was detected ten times or more. The gene calls are TRBV6-5 and TRBJ1-5; D gene unclear. CDR3 length equals 13 residues. Germline CDR1 is MNHEY and CDR2 is SVGAGI. Trimming removed 6 bases from V and 5 bases from J, with 11 bases in between. CDR3 region: CASSRDLYQPQHF. CDR3 sequence (DNA): TGTGCCAGCAGCCGCGATTTATATCAGCCCCAGCATTTT.

Points on this clone: This may be a read error: a much more frequent sequence differs by one nucleotide. Other DNA sequences of this sample code for an identical CDR3. V is TRBV13 and J is TRBJ1-2, with TRBD1 identical over 7 bases. The V gene's germline CDR1 is PRHDT and CDR2 FYEKMQ (reference sequence). The CDR3 spans 14 residues. CDR3 sequence: CASSEYGTDYGYTF. The CDR3 nucleotides read TGCGCCAGCAGCGAATACGGGACAGACTATGGCTACACCTTC.

This clone has at least ten counts. The chain carries TRBV7-3 and TRBJ2-1; D is possibly TRBD2 (6 bases). CDR3 length: 13 amino acids. The germline V and J ends were trimmed by 2 bases and 7 bases, with 9 bases remaining between them. Germline CDR1 and CDR2: SGHTA and FQGTGA. In DNA form, the CDR3 reads TGTGCCAGCAGCTTAGGAGGGCAAAATGAGCAGTTCTTC. Translated: CASSLGGQNEQFF.

This clone was detected many times. The chain couples TRBV29-1 to TRBJ2-1; D possibly corresponds to TRBD2 (5 bases). CDR3 length: 15 residues. Per the germline V gene, CDR1 is SQVTM and CDR2 is ANQGSEA. V was shortened by 0 bases and J by 5 bases, with 14 bases between the two germline ends. The CDR3 spells CSVEDWASPHNEQFF. The CDR3 bases are TGCAGCGTTGAAGATTGGGCTAGCCCTCACAATGAGCAGTTCTTC.

This clone was found many times. The chain joins TRBV10-2 to TRBJ1-4; D is unclear. The V end was cut by 4 bases, the J end by 3 bases, with 9 bases between. The CDR3 has 14 amino acids. The germline gives CDR1 WSHSY, CDR2 SAAADI. The CDR3, as DNA: TGCGCCAGCAGTGCGGGGAACGCTAATGAAAAACTGTTTTTT. Its translation: CASSAGNANEKLFF.

This clone came up many times. The genes are TRBV5-6 and TRBJ2-3; 7 nucleotides align to TRBD2. CDR3 length: 13 amino acids. Germline V gene data show CDR1 as SGHDT and CDR2 as YYEEEE. V shed 3 bases and J 3 bases; nucleotides not matched to a gene: 1. The CDR3 DNA follows: TGTGCCAGCAGCTGGGGGGGTACAGATACGCAGTATTTT. This gives the protein CASSWGGTDTQYF.

This clone has ten or more counts. The chain has TRBV29-1 and TRBJ2-7; 7 nucleotides align to TRBD1. V shed 7 bases, J shed 3 bases, and the junction held 6 bases outside the gene matches. The CDR3 has 12 amino acids. Germline CDR1 SQVTM, CDR2 ANQGSEA. The chain's CDR3 is CSAGTGDYEQYF. The CDR3 nucleotides read TGCAGCGCGGGTACAGGGGACTACGAGCAGTACTTC.

This clone was counted ten times or more. V usage is TRBV4-1 and J usage is TRBJ1-5, with a weak D call TRBD1 (5 bases). This CDR3 is 14 amino acids long. V lost 6 bases and J 11 bases, leaving 20 bases between the germline ends. The germline CDR1 and CDR2 sequences are MGHRA and YSYEKL. The DNA for the CDR3 is TGCGCCAGCAGGGAAGCGGACGGGCGGGGGACCCAGCATTTT. Protein: CASREADGRGTQHF.

The sample holds a few counts of this clone. The CDR3 sequence is CASSPLGGGWIEQYF. CDR3 nucleotides: TGCGCCAGCAGCCCCCTCGGGGGAGGGTGGATCGAGCAGTACTTC. The rearrangement links TRBV4-1 to TRBJ2-5; 7 bases are a match to TRBD2. Near its end, the DNA agrees better with TRBJ2-7, so the J call may be wrong. The CDR3 runs 15 residues. The germline V gene encodes CDR1 MGHRA and CDR2 YSYEKL.